The subject of this entry is one T cell receptor (beta chain). The antigen is undetermined. Looked up from germline, CDR1 is PRHDT and CDR2 is FYEKMQ (reference sequence). The CDR3 is 14 amino acids. V lost 5 bases, J lost 4 bases, and 3 bases stayed unmatched. This entry is derived from a study of Ad26.COV2.S vaccination and SARS-CoV-2 variants. Sequencing used immunoSEQ multiplex PCR; TCRdb keeps in-frame clones, though not all of them. Among around 140,000 clones listed, 75% to 90% were seen once. Study-level findings and limits: Reported post-vaccination CD8+ and CD4+ T cell responses to spike showed substantial breadth.

Material: peripheral blood, obtained after recovery from COVID-19. This clonotype originated in a human donor who had recovered from COVID-19. The rearrangement joins TRBV13 to TRBJ2-2, with TRBD1 matching 8 bases. This CDR3 reads CASSPGGSTGELFF. The CDR3 DNA sequence: TGTGCCAGCAGCCCAGGGGGCTCCACCGGGGAGCTGTTTTTT.